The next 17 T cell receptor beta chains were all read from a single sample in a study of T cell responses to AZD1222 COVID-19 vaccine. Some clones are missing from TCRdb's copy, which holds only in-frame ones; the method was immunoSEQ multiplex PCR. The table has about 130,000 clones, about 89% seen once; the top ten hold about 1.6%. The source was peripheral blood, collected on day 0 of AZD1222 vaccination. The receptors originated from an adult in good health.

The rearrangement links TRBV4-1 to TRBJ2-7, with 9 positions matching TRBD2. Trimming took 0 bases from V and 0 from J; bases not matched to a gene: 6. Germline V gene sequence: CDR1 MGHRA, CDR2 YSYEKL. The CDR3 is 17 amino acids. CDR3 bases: TGCGCCAGCAGCCAAGATTTTACTAGCGGGTTCTCCTACGAGCAGTACTTC. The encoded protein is CASSQDFTSGFSYEQYF.

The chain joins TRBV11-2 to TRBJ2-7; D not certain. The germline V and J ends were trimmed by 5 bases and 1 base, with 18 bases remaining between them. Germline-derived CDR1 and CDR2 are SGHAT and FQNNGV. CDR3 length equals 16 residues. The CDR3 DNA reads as TGTGCCAGCAGCCACTCGGACCTGACACAGTCCTACGAGCAGTACTTC. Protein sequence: CASSHSDLTQSYEQYF.

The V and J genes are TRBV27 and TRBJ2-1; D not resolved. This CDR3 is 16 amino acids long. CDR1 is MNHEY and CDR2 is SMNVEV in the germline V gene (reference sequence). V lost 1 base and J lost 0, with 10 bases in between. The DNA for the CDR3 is TGTGCCAGCAGTTTATTTCCCGGTAGCTCCTACAATGAGCAGTTCTTC. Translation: CASSLFPGSSYNEQFF.

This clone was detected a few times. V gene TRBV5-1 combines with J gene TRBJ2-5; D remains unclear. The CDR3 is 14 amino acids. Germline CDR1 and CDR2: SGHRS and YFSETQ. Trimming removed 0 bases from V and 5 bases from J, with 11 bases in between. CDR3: CASSLVAEMETQYF. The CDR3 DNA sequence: TGCGCCAGCAGCTTGGTTGCGGAAATGGAGACCCAGTACTTC.

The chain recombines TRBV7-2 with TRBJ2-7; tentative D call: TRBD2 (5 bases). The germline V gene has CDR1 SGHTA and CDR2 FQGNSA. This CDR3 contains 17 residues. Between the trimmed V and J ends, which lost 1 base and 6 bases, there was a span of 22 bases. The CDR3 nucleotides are TGTGCCAGCAGCTTAGAGGCTTTGCAGGCCCCTCGGGGCGAGCAGTACTTC. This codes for CASSLEALQAPRGEQYF.

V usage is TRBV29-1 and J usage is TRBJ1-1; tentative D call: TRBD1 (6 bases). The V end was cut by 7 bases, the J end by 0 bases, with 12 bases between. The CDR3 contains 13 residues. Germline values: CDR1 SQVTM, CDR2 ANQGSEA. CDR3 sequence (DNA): TGCAGCGCCACGGACAGAATGAACACTGAAGCTTTCTTT. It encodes CSATDRMNTEAFF.

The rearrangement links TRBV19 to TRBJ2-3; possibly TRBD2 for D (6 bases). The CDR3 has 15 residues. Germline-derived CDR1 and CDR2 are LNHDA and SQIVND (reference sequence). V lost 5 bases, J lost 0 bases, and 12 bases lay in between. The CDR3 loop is CASSPIGGSTDTQYF. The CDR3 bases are TGTGCCAGTAGTCCCATCGGGGGAAGCACAGATACGCAGTATTTT.

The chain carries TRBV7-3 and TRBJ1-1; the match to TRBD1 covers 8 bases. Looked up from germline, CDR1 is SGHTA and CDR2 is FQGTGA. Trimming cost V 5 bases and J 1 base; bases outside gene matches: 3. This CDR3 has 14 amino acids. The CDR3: CASSRGQGNTEAFF. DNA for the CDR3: TGTGCCAGCAGCAGAGGACAGGGGAACACTGAAGCTTTCTTT. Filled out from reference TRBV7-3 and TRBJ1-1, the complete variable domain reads GAGVSQTPSNKVTEKGKYVELRCDPISGHTALYWYRQSLGQGPEFLIYFQGTGAADDSGLPNDRFFAVRPEGSVSTLKIQRTERGDSAVYLCASSRGQGNTEAFFGQGTRLTVV.

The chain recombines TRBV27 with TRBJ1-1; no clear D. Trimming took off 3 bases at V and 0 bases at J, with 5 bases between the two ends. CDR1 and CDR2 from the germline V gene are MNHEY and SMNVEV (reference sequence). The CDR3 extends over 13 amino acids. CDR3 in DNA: TGTGCCAGCAGTTTTACGGTGAACACTGAAGCTTTCTTT. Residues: CASSFTVNTEAFF.

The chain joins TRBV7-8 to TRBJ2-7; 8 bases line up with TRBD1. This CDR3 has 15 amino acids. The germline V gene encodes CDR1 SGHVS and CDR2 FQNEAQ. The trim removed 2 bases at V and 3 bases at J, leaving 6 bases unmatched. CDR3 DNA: TGTGCCAGCAGCTTAACCGGACAGGGTCTCTACGAGCAGTACTTC. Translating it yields CASSLTGQGLYEQYF.

The CDR3 bases are TGTGCCAGCATGAGCTCCTACGAGCAGTACTTC. Its protein is CASMSSYEQYF. V gene TRBV11-2 combines with J gene TRBJ2-7; D ambiguous. Trimming shortened V by 7 bases and J by 0 bases, and 4 bases separated the two germline ends. This CDR3 has 11 residues. Germline V lookup: CDR1 SGHAT, CDR2 FQNNGV.

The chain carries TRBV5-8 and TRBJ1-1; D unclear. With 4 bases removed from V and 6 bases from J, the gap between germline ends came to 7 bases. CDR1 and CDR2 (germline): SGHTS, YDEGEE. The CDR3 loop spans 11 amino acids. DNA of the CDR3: TGTGCCAGCAGCCCGGCCGCTGAAGCTTTCTTT. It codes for CASSPAAEAFF.

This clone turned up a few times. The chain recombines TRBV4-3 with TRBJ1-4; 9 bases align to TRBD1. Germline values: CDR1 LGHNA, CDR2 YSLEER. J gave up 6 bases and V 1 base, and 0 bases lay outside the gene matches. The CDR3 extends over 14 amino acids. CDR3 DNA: TGCGCCAGCAGCCAAGGGACAGGGGATGAAAAACTGTTTTTT. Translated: CASSQGTGDEKLFF.

CDR3 sequence (DNA): TGTGCCAGTAGTATAGGAGCCGGGAGTGGGTTGACAGATACGCAGTATTTT. Translating gives CASSIGAGSGLTDTQYF. This chain links TRBV19 with TRBJ2-3; weak D call: TRBD2 (6 bases). The V end was cut by 1 base, the J end by 3 bases, with 17 bases between. There are 17 residues in the CDR3. Germline V CDR1 and CDR2: LNHDA, SQIVND (reference sequence).

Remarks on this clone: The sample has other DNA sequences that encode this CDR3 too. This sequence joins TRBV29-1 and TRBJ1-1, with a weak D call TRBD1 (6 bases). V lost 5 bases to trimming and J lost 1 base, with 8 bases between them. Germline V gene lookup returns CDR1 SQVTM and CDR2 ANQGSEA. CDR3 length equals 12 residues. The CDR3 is CSVLTGNTEAFF. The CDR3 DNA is TGCAGCGTTTTGACAGGGAACACTGAAGCTTTCTTT.

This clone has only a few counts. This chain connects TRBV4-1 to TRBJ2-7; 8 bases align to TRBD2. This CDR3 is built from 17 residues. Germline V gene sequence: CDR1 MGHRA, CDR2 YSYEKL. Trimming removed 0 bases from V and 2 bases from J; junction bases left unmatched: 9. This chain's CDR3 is CASSQEGSGRRTYEQYF. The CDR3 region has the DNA TGCGCCAGCAGCCAAGAGGGGAGCGGGAGAAGGACCTACGAGCAGTACTTC.

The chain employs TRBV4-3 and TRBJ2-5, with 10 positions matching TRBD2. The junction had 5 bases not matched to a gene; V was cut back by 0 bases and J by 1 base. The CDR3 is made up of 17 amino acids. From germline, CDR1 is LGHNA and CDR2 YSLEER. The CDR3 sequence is CASSQDALAGPQETQYF. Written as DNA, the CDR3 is TGCGCCAGCAGCCAAGACGCACTAGCGGGACCCCAAGAGACCCAGTACTTC.